The 20 T cell receptor beta chains below all came from one sample that was sequenced in a study of blood T cell repertoires in COVID-19. Clones were read by immunoSEQ multiplex PCR, and TCRdb kept only the in-frame ones, dropping some. Among over 100,000 clones listed, more than 75% were seen once. Material for sequencing was peripheral blood. The receptor set was obtained from a man aged 45-60 years with active COVID-19.

The table lists this clone with a few counts. This sequence joins TRBV11-1 and TRBJ2-5, with 9 bases that match TRBD2. Germline V gene lookup returns CDR1 SGHAT and CDR2 FQDESV (reference sequence). The CDR3 spans 16 residues. Losses at the gene ends were 5 bases for V and 3 bases for J; bases not matched to a gene: 10. This CDR3 is CASSPILASGEETQYF. CDR3 bases: TGTGCCAGCAGCCCAATTCTAGCTAGCGGGGAAGAGACCCAGTACTTC.

V and J are TRBV19 and TRBJ2-7, with TRBD1 identical over 9 bases. The V gene's germline CDR1 is LNHDA and CDR2 SQIVND (reference sequence). The CDR3 is 16 residues long. The ends lost 2 bases at V and 2 bases at J; junction bases unmatched: 7. The CDR3 region is CASSIRDRAHPYEQYF. In DNA form, the CDR3 reads TGTGCCAGTAGTATAAGGGACAGGGCACATCCCTACGAGCAGTACTTC. Supplemented by reference TRBV19 and TRBJ2-7, the full variable domain reads DGGITQSPKYLFRKEGQNVTLSCEQNLNHDAMYWYRQDPGQGLRLIYYSQIVNDFQKGDIAEGYSVSREKKESFPLTVTSAQKNPTAFYLCASSIRDRAHPYEQYFGPGTRLTVT.

This clone was observed a handful of times. The chain combines TRBV11-2 with TRBJ2-7, with D perhaps TRBD2 (5 bases). V shed 4 bases and J shed 6 bases, with 7 bases lying between them. CDR1 is SGHAT, CDR2 FQNNGV, per germline. CDR3 length: 11 amino acids. The CDR3 here is CASSSRAEQYF. The CDR3 DNA reads TGTGCCAGCAGCTCGAGGGCCGAGCAGTACTTC.

The chain couples TRBV9 to TRBJ2-6; D is uncertain. Germline values: CDR1 SGDLS, CDR2 YYNGEE. V gave up 4 bases and J gave up 0 bases, with 5 bases separating them. This CDR3 spans 14 amino acids. CDR3 region: CASSLYSGANVLTF. The CDR3 DNA reads TGTGCCAGCAGCCTATACTCTGGGGCCAACGTCCTGACTTTC.

In its sample, this clone was seen a few times. The genes are TRBV29-1 and TRBJ2-7, with 12 nucleotides matching TRBD1. Losses at the gene ends were 5 bases for V and 5 bases for J; bases not matched to a gene: 7. The V gene's germline CDR1 is SQVTM and CDR2 ANQGSEA. The CDR3 covers 14 residues. The CDR3 bases are TGCAGCGTTACGAGGGGACAGGGGGCCAACGAGCAGTACTTC. Translation gives CSVTRGQGANEQYF.

The J gene is TRBJ1-5, the V gene TRBV2; D gene uncertain. Germline assignment: CDR1 SNHLY and CDR2 FYNNEI. The V end lost 3 bases, the J end lost 3 bases, and 9 bases lay between the germline ends. The CDR3 length is 14 residues. CDR3 nucleotides: TGTGCCAGCAGTGACAGGTTCCTCAATCAGCCCCAGCATTTT. This codes for CASSDRFLNQPQHF.

The chain combines TRBV5-4 with TRBJ2-7; maybe TRBD2 (5 bases). The CDR3 loop spans 14 amino acids. Trimming pared 2 bases from V and 0 bases from J, leaving 9 bases between. The V gene's germline CDR1 is SGHNT and CDR2 YYREEE (reference sequence). The CDR3 DNA reads TGTGCCAGCAGCTTTTACGGAGGCTCCTACGAGCAGTACTTC. Its protein is CASSFYGGSYEQYF.

The chain links TRBV6-6 to TRBJ1-2; TRBD1 aligns across 10 bases. In germline, CDR1 is MNHNY, CDR2 SVGAGI (reference sequence). The CDR3 has 16 amino acids. The ends lost 5 bases at V and 2 bases at J; junction bases unmatched: 8. The DNA of the CDR3 is TGTGCCAGCAGTCGAGGGGACAGGGGACGAAACTATGGCTACACCTTC. Translating it yields CASSRGDRGRNYGYTF.

This clone was observed a handful of times. The V and J genes are TRBV4-1 and TRBJ2-7, with 8 positions matching TRBD1. V was clipped by 1 base and J by 9 bases; unmatched bases: 14. The CDR3 extends over 16 amino acids. Germline V gives CDR1 MGHRA, CDR2 YSYEKL. The CDR3 loop is CASSQGRGQGRLRQYF. The CDR3 DNA is TGCGCCAGCAGCCAAGGAAGAGGACAGGGTAGATTACGGCAGTACTTC.

V usage is TRBV30 and J usage is TRBJ2-6; 8 positions agree with TRBD2. Germline-derived CDR1 and CDR2 are GTSNPN and SVGIG (reference sequence). V was pared by 8 bases and J by 0 bases, with 12 bases of the junction left unmatched. The CDR3 consists of 17 residues. CDR3 loop: CAQIGGARFSGANVLTF. The CDR3 DNA is TGTGCCCAAATCGGGGGGGCACGTTTCTCTGGGGCCAACGTCCTGACTTTC.

The V and J genes are TRBV5-1 and TRBJ1-4; D is uncertain. CDR3 length: 15 amino acids. CDR1 and CDR2 (germline): SGHRS, YFSETQ. V was trimmed by 3 bases and J by 0 bases, leaving 9 bases between them. The CDR3 DNA sequence: TGCGCCAGCAGCTCAAACCCAGCAACTAATGAAAAACTGTTTTTT. This gives the protein CASSSNPATNEKLFF.

The chain combines TRBV4-2 with TRBJ1-5; weak D call: TRBD1 (6 bases). CDR1 and CDR2 (germline): LGHNA, YNFKEQ. The V gene lost 0 bases and the J gene lost 6 bases, with 15 bases spanning the gap. This CDR3 is 16 amino acids long. The CDR3 DNA reads TGTGCCAGCAGCCAAGATCTCTCAGGGGCAGGTCAGCCCCAGCATTTT. The encoded protein is CASSQDLSGAGQPQHF.

This sequence joins TRBV2 and TRBJ1-2; D ambiguous. This CDR3 contains 14 residues. V was trimmed by 11 bases and J by 0 bases, leaving 16 bases between them. Per the germline V gene, CDR1 is SNHLY and CDR2 is FYNNEI. The CDR3 nucleotides read TGTGCCTTCCCCCCCTTCCTAGCTAACTATGGCTACACCTTC. Protein: CAFPPFLANYGYTF.

In its sample, this clone was seen a few times. J is TRBJ2-2 and V is TRBV19, with TRBD2 as a possible D gene (5 bases). Trimming stripped 8 bases from V and 4 bases from J, with 14 bases between. This CDR3 comprises 14 residues. CDR1 is LNHDA and CDR2 is SQIVND in the germline V gene (reference sequence). CDR3 nucleotide sequence: TGTGCCAGTTCCACCGGGGTTACCACCGGGGAGCTGTTTTTT. It codes for CASSTGVTTGELFF.

This chain joins TRBV7-8 and TRBJ1-1; D remains unclear. CDR1 SGHVS and CDR2 FQNEAQ come from the germline V gene. Trimming removed 5 bases from V and 6 bases from J, with 13 bases in between. This CDR3 has 13 residues. CDR3 nucleotide sequence: TGTGCCAGCAGCCCTACGGTTGGTCCTGAAGCTTTCTTT. This translates into CASSPTVGPEAFF.

The V call is TRBV25-1, the J call TRBJ1-4; D possibly corresponds to TRBD1 (6 bases). This CDR3 region has 15 residues. V lost 1 base and J lost 7, with 13 bases in between. The germline V gene has CDR1 MGHDK and CDR2 SYGVNS. CDR3 sequence reads: CASSESWGRREKLFF. DNA for the CDR3: TGTGCCAGCAGTGAATCCTGGGGGCGCCGTGAAAAACTGTTTTTT.

The genes are TRBV6-2 or TRBV6-3 and TRBJ2-1; 11 nucleotides match TRBD2. The CDR3 covers 17 residues. From germline, CDR1 is MNHEY and CDR2 SVGEGT. J was trimmed by 5 bases and V by 2 bases; bases with no gene match: 8. CDR3 sequence (DNA): TGTGCCAGCAGTTACGTGAAGGGACTAGCGGTGAACAATGAGCAGTTCTTC. Encoded protein: CASSYVKGLAVNNEQFF.

The chain is built from TRBV27 and TRBJ2-1; the match to TRBD2 covers 11 bases. There are 13 residues in the CDR3. Germline loops: CDR1 MNHEY, CDR2 SMNVEV (reference sequence). With 10 bases clipped from V and 7 bases from J, the junction kept 6 bases outside the gene matches. CDR3 amino acids: CATRLAGKNEQFF. Here the CDR3 DNA reads TGTGCCACCCGACTAGCGGGGAAGAATGAGCAGTTCTTC.

This clone is a singleton in its sample. The rearrangement uses TRBV30 and TRBJ1-2, with TRBD1 matching over 8 bases. CDR1 is GTSNPN and CDR2 is SVGIG in the germline V gene (reference sequence). With 4 bases clipped from V and 7 bases from J, the junction kept 8 bases outside the gene matches. CDR3 length: 13 residues. The CDR3 region has the DNA TGTGCCTGGATGGGCAGGGGGCAGGGTGGCTACACCTTC. This sequence encodes CAWMGRGQGGYTF.

This chain links TRBV4-2 with TRBJ1-1; 8 nucleotides line up with TRBD1. Germline CDR1 is LGHNA and CDR2 is YNFKEQ. CDR3 size: 16 residues. The V segment lost 0 bases and the J segment 2 bases; nucleotides outside the gene matches: 5. This CDR3 reads CASSQDPDRANTEAFF. In DNA, the CDR3 is TGTGCCAGCAGCCAAGATCCGGACAGGGCAAACACTGAAGCTTTCTTT.